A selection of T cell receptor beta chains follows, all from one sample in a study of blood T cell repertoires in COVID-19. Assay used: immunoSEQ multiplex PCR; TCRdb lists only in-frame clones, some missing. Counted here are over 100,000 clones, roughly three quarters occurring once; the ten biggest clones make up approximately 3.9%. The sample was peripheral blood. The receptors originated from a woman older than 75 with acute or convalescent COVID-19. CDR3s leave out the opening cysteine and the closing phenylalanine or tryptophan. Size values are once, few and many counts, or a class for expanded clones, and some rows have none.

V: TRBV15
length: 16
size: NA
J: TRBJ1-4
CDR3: ATSRGRQGSSTNEKLF

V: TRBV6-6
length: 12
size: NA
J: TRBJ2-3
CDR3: ASSYSVGGDTQY

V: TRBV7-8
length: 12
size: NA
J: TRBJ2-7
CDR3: ASTALATLYEQY

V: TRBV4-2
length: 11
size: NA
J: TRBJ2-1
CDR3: ASSQDGAFREF

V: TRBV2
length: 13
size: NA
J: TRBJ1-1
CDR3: ASSGSQGANTEAF

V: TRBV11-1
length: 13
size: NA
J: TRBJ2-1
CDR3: ASSLSPSGLAEQF

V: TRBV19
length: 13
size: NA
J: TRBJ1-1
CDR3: ASSEIGEENTEAF

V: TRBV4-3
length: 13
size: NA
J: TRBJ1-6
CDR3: ASSQDGQGNSPLH

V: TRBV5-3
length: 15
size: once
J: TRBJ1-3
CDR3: ARSTRDNLISGNTIY

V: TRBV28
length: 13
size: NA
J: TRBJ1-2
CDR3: ASSLKHPGQGAYT

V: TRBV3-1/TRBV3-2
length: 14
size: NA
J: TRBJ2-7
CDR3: ASSQGSTSGIGEQY

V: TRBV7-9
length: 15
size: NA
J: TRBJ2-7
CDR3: ASSLIAWGRVGSEQY

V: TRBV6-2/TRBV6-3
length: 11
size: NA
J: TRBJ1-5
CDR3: ASSYPQVRPQH

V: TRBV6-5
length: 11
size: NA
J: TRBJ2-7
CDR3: ASSRQGLNEQY

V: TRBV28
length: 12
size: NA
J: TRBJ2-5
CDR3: ASTGGLALETQY

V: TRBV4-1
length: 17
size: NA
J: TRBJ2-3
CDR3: ASSLGPLRAGGVTDTQY

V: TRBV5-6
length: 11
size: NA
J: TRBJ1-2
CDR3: ASSLGPGYGYT

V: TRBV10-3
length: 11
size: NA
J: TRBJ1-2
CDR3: ATRPMENYGYT

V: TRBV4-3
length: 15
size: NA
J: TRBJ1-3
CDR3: ASSQDQGVASGNTIY

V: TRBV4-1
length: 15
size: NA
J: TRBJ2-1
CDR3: ASSQELAGDLYNEQF

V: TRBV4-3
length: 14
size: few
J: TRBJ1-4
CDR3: ASSQIWEVGNEKLF

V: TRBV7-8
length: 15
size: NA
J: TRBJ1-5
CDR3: ASSLAGGGQGNQPQH

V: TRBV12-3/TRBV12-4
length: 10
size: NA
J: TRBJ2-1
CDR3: ASTNPPREQF

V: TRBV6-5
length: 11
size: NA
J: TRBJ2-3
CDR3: ASGGGYTDTQY

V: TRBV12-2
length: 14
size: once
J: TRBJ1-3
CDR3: ASRLIDRGSGNTIY

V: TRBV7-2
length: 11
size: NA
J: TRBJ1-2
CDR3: ASSSDRGYGYT

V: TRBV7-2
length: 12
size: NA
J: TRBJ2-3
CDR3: ASSSMLAGDTQY

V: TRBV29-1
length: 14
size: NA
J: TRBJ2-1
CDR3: SVQNPGLAGYNEQF

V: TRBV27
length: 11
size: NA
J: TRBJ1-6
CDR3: ASSQVYNSPLH

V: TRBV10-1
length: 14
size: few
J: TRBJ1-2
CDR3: ASRNSVQGGRYGYT

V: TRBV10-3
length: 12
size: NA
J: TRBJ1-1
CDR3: AISRDRRNTEAF

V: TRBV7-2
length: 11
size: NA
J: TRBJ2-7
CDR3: ASSPDRDYEQY

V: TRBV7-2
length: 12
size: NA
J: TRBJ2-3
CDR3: ASSLAPGTDTQY

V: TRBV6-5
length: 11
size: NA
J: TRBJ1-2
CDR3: ASSIRTGNGYT

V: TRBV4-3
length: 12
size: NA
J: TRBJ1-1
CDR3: ASSQVMGRTEAF

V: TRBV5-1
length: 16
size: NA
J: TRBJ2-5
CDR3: ASSPGLAGGQYQETQY

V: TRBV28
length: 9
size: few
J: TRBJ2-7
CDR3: ASSLSREQY

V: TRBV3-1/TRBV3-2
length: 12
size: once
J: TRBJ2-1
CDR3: ASSPHGDYNEQF

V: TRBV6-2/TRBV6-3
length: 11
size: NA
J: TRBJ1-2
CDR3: ASSYRDGYGYT

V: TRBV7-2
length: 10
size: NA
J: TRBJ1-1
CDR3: ASSLGGQVAF

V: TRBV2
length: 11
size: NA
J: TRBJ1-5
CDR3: ASQTQGGQPQH

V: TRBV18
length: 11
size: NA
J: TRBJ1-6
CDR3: ASSPSGNSPLH